The present TCR beta chain was sequenced within a study of T cell repertoires in ileal Crohn's disease. Study-level findings and limits: All patients with clonality above 26.8% had endoscopic recurrence. Postoperative endoscopy occurred within one year, median about 7 months. Compared with CD4 T cells, sorted CD8 cells carried more expanded clones.

Trimming left V 1 base short and J 4 bases short, with 11 bases between. The CDR3 spans 14 residues. CDR1 and CDR2 from the germline V gene are SGHVS and FQNEAQ. Documented time point: neoterminal ileum biopsy at postoperative endoscopy, about 6 months after surgery. Patients were adults with ileal or ileocolonic Crohn's disease needing resection. With respect to this clone: Antigen specificity is unknown.

Measured with immunoSEQ multiplex PCR; TCRdb has only the in-frame clones, and not every one. This table holds tens of thousands of clones, 85% to 90% found once. This rearrangement joins TRBV7-8 to TRBJ2-7; D may be TRBD1 (5 bases). This receptor was identified in an adult with Crohn's disease. The sequenced material came from ileal tissue. Here the CDR3 reads CASSLVDSWYEQYF. Written as DNA, the CDR3 is TGTGCCAGCAGCTTAGTAGACAGCTGGTACGAGCAGTACTTC.